This TCR beta chain appears in the sequencing data of a study of HIV-infected patients and healthy controls. Notes on the study in general: CDR3 sharing between individuals was lower in HIV-infected patients than in healthy controls.

Germline CDR1 reads MNHEY; CDR2 reads SMNVEV (reference sequence). The CDR3 has 14 residues. J gave up 7 bases and V 7 bases, and 7 bases lay outside the gene matches. cDNA was made from about 510 ng RNA using alpha and beta constant primers. Each of the alpha and beta chains got its own library through chain-specific third strand synthesis with indices. A 5' RACE adapter with a random hexamer and the SP2 primer site was joined to cDNA. TCRdb passed the 5' RACE reads through MiXCR, listing each CDR3 protein once. Of some 10,000 distinct CDR3 sequences in the sample, around 7.5% were seen once. This clonotype has a count of ten or more. What it binds is not known. The repertoire came from unfractionated whole blood and reflected all unsorted peripheral T cells.

This clonotype originated in an adult in good health. The chain is built from TRBV27 and TRBJ1-6; 7 bases line up with TRBD1. Sequenced material: blood. CDR3 DNA sequence: TGTGCCAGCAAGCGGGGACAGAGGAATTCACCCCTCCACTTT. It is translated as CASKRGQRNSPLHF.